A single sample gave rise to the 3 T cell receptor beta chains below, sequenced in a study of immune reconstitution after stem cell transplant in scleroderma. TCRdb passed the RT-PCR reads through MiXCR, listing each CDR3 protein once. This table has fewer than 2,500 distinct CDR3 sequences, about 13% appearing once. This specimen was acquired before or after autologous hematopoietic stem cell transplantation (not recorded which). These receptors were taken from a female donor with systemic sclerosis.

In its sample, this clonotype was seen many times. CDR3 region: CSVGTVPSDTQYF. As DNA, the CDR3 is TGCAGCGTTGGGACAGTCCCCTCGGATACGCAGTATTTT. V and J are TRBV29-1 and TRBJ2-3; D is possibly TRBD1 (6 bases). V shed 4 bases and J shed 6 bases, with 14 bases lying between them. Germline lookup yields CDR1 SQVTM and CDR2 ANQGSEA. This CDR3 has 13 amino acids.

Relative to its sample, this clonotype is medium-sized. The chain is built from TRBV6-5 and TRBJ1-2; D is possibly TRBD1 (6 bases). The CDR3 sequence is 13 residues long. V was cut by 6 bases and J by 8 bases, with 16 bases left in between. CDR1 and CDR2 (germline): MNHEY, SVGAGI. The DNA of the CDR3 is TGTGCCAGCAGAATACAGGGTTTTGGCGGCTACACCTTC. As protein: CASRIQGFGGYTF.

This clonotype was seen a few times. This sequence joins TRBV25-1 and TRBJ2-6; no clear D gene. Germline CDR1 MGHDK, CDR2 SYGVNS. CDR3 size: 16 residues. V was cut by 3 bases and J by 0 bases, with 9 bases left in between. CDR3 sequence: CASSDSGLSGANVLTF. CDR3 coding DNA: TGTGCCAGCAGTGACTCGGGTCTCTCTGGGGCCAACGTCCTGACTTTC. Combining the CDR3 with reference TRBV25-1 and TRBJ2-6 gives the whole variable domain EADIYQTPRYLVIGTGKKITLECSQTMGHDKMYWYQQDPGMELHLIHYSYGVNSTEKGDLSSESTVSRIRTEHFPLTLESARPSHTSQYLCASSDSGLSGANVLTFGAGSRLTVL.